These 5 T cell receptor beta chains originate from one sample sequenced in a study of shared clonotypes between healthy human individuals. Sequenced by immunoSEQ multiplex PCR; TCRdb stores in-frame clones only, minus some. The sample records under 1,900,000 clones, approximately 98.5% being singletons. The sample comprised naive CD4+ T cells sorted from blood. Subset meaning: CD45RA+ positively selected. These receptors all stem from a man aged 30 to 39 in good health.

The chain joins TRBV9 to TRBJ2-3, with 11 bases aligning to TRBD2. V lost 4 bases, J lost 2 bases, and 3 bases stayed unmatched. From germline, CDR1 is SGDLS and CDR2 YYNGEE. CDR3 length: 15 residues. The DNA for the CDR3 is TGTGCCAGCAGCTTTAGCGGGAGGGACACAGATACGCAGTATTTT. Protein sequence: CASSFSGRDTDTQYF.

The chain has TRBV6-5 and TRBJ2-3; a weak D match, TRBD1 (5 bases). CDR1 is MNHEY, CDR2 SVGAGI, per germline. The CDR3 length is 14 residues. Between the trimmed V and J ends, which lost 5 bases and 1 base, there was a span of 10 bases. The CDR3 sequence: CASSHQGRTDTQYF. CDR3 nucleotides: TGTGCCAGCAGTCATCAGGGTCGCACAGATACGCAGTATTTT.

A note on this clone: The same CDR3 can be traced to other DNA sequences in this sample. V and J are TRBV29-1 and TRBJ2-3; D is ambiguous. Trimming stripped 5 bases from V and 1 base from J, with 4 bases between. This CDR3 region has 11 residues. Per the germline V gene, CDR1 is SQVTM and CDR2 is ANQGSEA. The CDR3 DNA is TGCAGCGTTTCCGGCACAGATACGCAGTATTTT. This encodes CSVSGTDTQYF.

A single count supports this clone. The CDR3 protein is CASSLPGLGYGYTF. Written as DNA, the CDR3 is TGTGCCAGCAGTTTGCCAGGGCTTGGCTATGGCTACACCTTC. The chain couples TRBV28 to TRBJ1-2, with a tentative D call TRBD1 (5 bases). Trimming shortened V by 3 bases and J by 4 bases, and 12 bases separated the two germline ends. The CDR3 consists of 14 residues. CDR1 MDHEN and CDR2 SYDVKM come from the germline V gene.

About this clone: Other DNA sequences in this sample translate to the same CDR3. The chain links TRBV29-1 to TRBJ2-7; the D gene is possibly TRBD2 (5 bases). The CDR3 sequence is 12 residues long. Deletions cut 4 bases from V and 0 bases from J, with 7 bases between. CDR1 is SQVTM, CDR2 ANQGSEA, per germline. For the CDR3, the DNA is TGCAGCGTTGCGGGGAGCTCCTACGAGCAGTACTTC. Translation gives CSVAGSSYEQYF.